The clone carrying this TCR beta chain was detected a few times. The data originate from a study of Graves' ophthalmopathy and Graves' hyperthyroidism. Across the whole study: Peripheral blood was obtained at first diagnosis, ahead of any treatment.

RNA served as the template for amplifying TCR beta CDR3 regions. An initial RT-PCR round employing HTBI primers preceded a second-round multiplex PCR. TCRdb reanalysed the multiplex PCR reads using MiXCR and keeps one entry per CDR3 protein. Of hundreds of thousands of distinct CDR3 sequences in the sample, around a fifth were seen once. Per germline, CDR1 GTSNPN and CDR2 SVGIG (reference sequence). Deletions cut 2 bases from V and 0 bases from J, with 13 bases between. This CDR3 has 15 amino acids. This receptor was taken from a woman in her late teens or twenties with stable Graves' hyperthyroidism. The V gene is TRBV30, the J gene TRBJ1-1; D is unclear. Sequenced input: peripheral blood. CDR3 nucleotides: TGTGCCTGGAGTTCCAAAGGAGTTATGAACACTGAAGCTTTCTTT. Translating it yields CAWSSKGVMNTEAFF.